What follows is one T cell receptor beta chain and its context. Its target is not known. PBMCs stemmed from 10 ml fresh peripheral blood. Authors of the study amplified TCR beta CDR3 regions from RNA transcripts. Initially, a first-round RT-PCR of the TCR CDR3 employed the HTBI primer set. One entry per CDR3 protein results from TCRdb running MiXCR on the multiplex PCR reads. The sample shows about half a million distinct CDR3 sequences, nearly 20% of them seen only once. This entry is derived from a study of T cells in Graves' hyperthyroidism and ophthalmopathy. Study-wide context: Peripheral blood was drawn at first diagnosis, prior to all treatment. General study points: In validation, the model predicted ophthalmopathy. These predictions came a median roughly 7.1 months before onset.

CDR3 length: 14 residues. The germline gives CDR1 MGHRA, CDR2 YSYEKL. V dropped 0 bases and J dropped 5 bases, with 8 bases sitting between them. The receptor was isolated from a middle-aged man with Graves' ophthalmopathy. The V and J genes are TRBV4-1 and TRBJ1-5; D gene unclear. The sequenced sample consisted of blood. The CDR3 reads CASSQEEVDQPQHF. The CDR3 bases are TGCGCCAGCAGCCAAGAAGAAGTGGATCAGCCCCAGCATTTT.